This T cell receptor (beta chain) was captured in a study of PD-1 blockade in mismatch repair-deficient tumors. This CDR3 region has 15 residues. Germline loops: CDR1 SGHTA, CDR2 FQGNSA. V was pared by 2 bases and J by 8 bases, with 8 bases of the junction left unmatched. All patients were mismatch repair deficient, assessed by either PCR or immunohistochemistry. Produced via immunoSEQ multiplex PCR; TCRdb's table is partial and in-frame only. Among some 100,000 clones listed, about four fifths were seen once. The TCR comes from an adult with mismatch repair-deficient cancer. The chain carries TRBV7-2 and TRBJ2-1; TRBD2 agrees at 8 bases. The sample here was peripheral blood, taken approximately 35 weeks after starting pembrolizumab. The CDR3 DNA reads as TGTGCCAGCAGCTTATACCAGCGGGAGACCGATGAGCAGTTCTTC. Protein product: CASSLYQRETDEQFF.